This TCR beta chain was sequenced in a study of cytomegalovirus exposure and HLA in healthy donors. Whole-study findings and limits: In a later analysis, HLA-associated beta chains showed higher expansion and lower generation probabilities than comparable chains. A later examination showed that TCR association rates differed by HLA locus, with DRB1 most and HLA-C fewest.

The CDR3 is 15 amino acids. Germline CDR1 and CDR2: SNHLY and FYNNEI. V lost 4 bases, J lost 4 bases, and 5 bases stayed unmatched. In the case of this clone: Antigen unknown.

PCR primers comprised 60 Vbeta and 13 Jbeta primers. Assay used: immunoSEQ multiplex PCR; TCRdb lists only in-frame clones, some missing. The sample records some 120,000 clones, over 60% being singletons. This clonotype was sampled from a man aged 30 to 45 in good health and CMV-seronegative. Sequencing was carried out using PBMCs. The gene calls are TRBV2 and TRBJ1-5, with TRBD1 matching 9 bases. The CDR3 loop reads CASSGDRAGNQPQHF. As DNA, the CDR3 is TGTGCCAGCAGTGGGGACAGGGCGGGTAATCAGCCCCAGCATTTT.